This is a list of T cell receptor beta chains from one sample in a study of shared clonotypes between healthy human individuals. Repertoires were generated with immunoSEQ multiplex PCR, while TCRdb's copy carries only in-frame clones and drops some. The repertoire consists of some 2,000,000 clones, with roughly 94% occurring once and the leading ten covering 0.85% to 1.2%. The sample comprised naive CD8+ T cells sorted from blood. Every receptor here comes from a man aged 18 to 35 in good health. CDR3s include the opening cysteine and the closing phenylalanine or tryptophan. The order of the fields is D gene, clone size, V gene, J gene, CDR3 DNA, CDR3 protein. D genes are given only for firm matches. Size values are once, few and many counts, or a class for expanded clones, and some rows have none.

D: -
size: -
V: TRBV4-3
J: TRBJ2-7
DNA: TGCGCCAGCAGCCAAGGCGGCGGATCCTACGAGCAGTACTTC
CDR3: CASSQGGGSYEQYF

D: -
size: -
V: TRBV27
J: TRBJ2-1
DNA: TGTGCCAGCGGGCCCGGGACCCGGGGCAATGAGCAGTTCTTC
CDR3: CASGPGTRGNEQFF

D: TRBD1
size: -
V: TRBV4-3
J: TRBJ2-5
DNA: TGCGCCAGCAGCTACTACAGGGGGGAGACCCAGTACTTC
CDR3: CASSYYRGETQYF

D: -
size: -
V: TRBV9
J: TRBJ2-7
DNA: TGTGCCAGCAGCGTAGCCGACGCGGAGTTCTACGAGCAGTACTTC
CDR3: CASSVADAEFYEQYF

D: -
size: -
V: TRBV27
J: TRBJ1-2
DNA: TGTGCCAGCAGTTCCGCAGGGACCTATCCTGGCTACACCTTC
CDR3: CASSSAGTYPGYTF

D: TRBD1
size: -
V: TRBV11-2
J: TRBJ2-7
DNA: TGTGCCAGCAGCACTGACAGGGGGGCCTACGAGCAGTACTTC
CDR3: CASSTDRGAYEQYF

D: -
size: once
V: TRBV19
J: TRBJ1-2
DNA: TGTGCCAGTAGGAATGGCTACACCTTC
CDR3: CASRNGYTF

D: -
size: -
V: TRBV5-1
J: TRBJ2-7
DNA: TGCGCCAGCCGCGCGAAAGAGAAAGAGTCCTACGAGCAGTACTTC
CDR3: CASRAKEKESYEQYF

D: -
size: -
V: TRBV2
J: TRBJ1-2
DNA: TGTGCCAGCAGTGAAGTGACAGTCTATGGCTACACCTTC
CDR3: CASSEVTVYGYTF

D: -
size: once
V: TRBV11-3
J: TRBJ2-3
DNA: TGTGCCAGCAGCCTGGGTAAACTCGCGCCAGATACGCAGTATTTT
CDR3: CASSLGKLAPDTQYF

D: -
size: -
V: TRBV10-3
J: TRBJ1-1
DNA: TGTGCCATCAGTGAGTCTTGGGAGACGAACACTGAAGCTTTCTTT
CDR3: CAISESWETNTEAFF

D: -
size: -
V: TRBV19
J: TRBJ2-2
DNA: TGTGCCAGTAGTACGCGGGACAGGAACACCGGGGAGCTGTTTTTT
CDR3: CASSTRDRNTGELFF

D: -
size: once
V: TRBV13
J: TRBJ1-1
DNA: TGTGCCAGCAGCTTAGTACAGTACCAGGGGAGCACTGAAGCTTTCTTT
CDR3: CASSLVQYQGSTEAFF

D: -
size: -
V: TRBV7-2
J: TRBJ2-4
DNA: TGTGCCAGCAGCGCCGGGGGCAAAAACATTCAGTACTTC
CDR3: CASSAGGKNIQYF

D: -
size: -
V: TRBV7-6
J: TRBJ1-6
DNA: TGTGCCAGCAGCCTCCAGGGGTACGGTTCACCCCTCCACTTT
CDR3: CASSLQGYGSPLHF

D: -
size: -
V: TRBV11-2
J: TRBJ1-2
DNA: TGTGCCAGCAGCTTAGATAGCGGCTATGGCTACACCTTC
CDR3: CASSLDSGYGYTF

D: -
size: once
V: TRBV28
J: TRBJ1-1
DNA: TGTGCCAGCAGTTTAACTTTGGACAGTTCGAACACTGAAGCTTTCTTT
CDR3: CASSLTLDSSNTEAFF

D: TRBD1
size: -
V: TRBV11-2
J: TRBJ2-5
DNA: TGTGCCAGCAGCTTAGAACTGACAGGGGGCCCCCAGTACTTC
CDR3: CASSLELTGGPQYF

D: -
size: once
V: TRBV27
J: TRBJ1-3
DNA: TGTGCCAGCAGTTTACGTCAGGACCTTGGAAACACCATATATTTT
CDR3: CASSLRQDLGNTIYF

D: TRBD1
size: -
V: TRBV4-2
J: TRBJ1-1
DNA: TGTGCCAGCAGCCATCCCGGACAGGGGGGCACTGAAGCTTTCTTT
CDR3: CASSHPGQGGTEAFF

D: -
size: -
V: TRBV5-8
J: TRBJ2-5
DNA: TGTGCCAGCAGACCCGCGACAGGTCCTCAAGAGACCCAGTACTTC
CDR3: CASRPATGPQETQYF

D: -
size: -
V: TRBV5-1
J: TRBJ1-2
DNA: TGCGCCAGCAGCTTCTCGGCGGCCTATGGCTACACCTTC
CDR3: CASSFSAAYGYTF

D: TRBD2
size: -
V: TRBV27
J: TRBJ2-7
DNA: TGTGCCAGCAGTTCCGGGACTAGCGGGAGGAACGAGCAGTACTTC
CDR3: CASSSGTSGRNEQYF

D: -
size: -
V: TRBV27
J: TRBJ2-1
DNA: TGTGCCAGCAGGGCATGGCAGACCTACAATGAGCAGTTCTTC
CDR3: CASRAWQTYNEQFF

D: -
size: -
V: TRBV5-1
J: TRBJ2-6
DNA: TGCGCCAGCAGCTTAGTGGCTGGGGCCAACGTCCTGACTTTC
CDR3: CASSLVAGANVLTF

D: -
size: -
V: TRBV4-2
J: TRBJ1-1
DNA: TGTGCCAGCAGCCAAGGACGGGGCACTGAAGCTTTCTTT
CDR3: CASSQGRGTEAFF

D: TRBD1
size: -
V: TRBV12-5
J: TRBJ2-1
DNA: TGTGCTAGTGGCCCTCAGGGGGCCCACAATGAGCAGTTCTTC
CDR3: CASGPQGAHNEQFF

D: TRBD1
size: -
V: TRBV6-6
J: TRBJ2-7
DNA: TGTGCCAGCAGTTACTCGGACAGGAGCTTTTCCTACGAGCAGTACTTC
CDR3: CASSYSDRSFSYEQYF

D: TRBD2
size: -
V: TRBV2
J: TRBJ2-2
DNA: TGTGCCAGCAGTTTAGGGGAACTAGCGCAGAACACCGGGGAGCTGTTTTTT
CDR3: CASSLGELAQNTGELFF

D: -
size: -
V: TRBV7-9
J: TRBJ1-1
DNA: TGTGCCAGCAGTTTATCAGGGTACACTGAAGCTTTCTTT
CDR3: CASSLSGYTEAFF

D: -
size: once
V: TRBV5-1
J: TRBJ2-5
DNA: TGCGCCAGCAGCCCAGGGAGAAGGCAGCAAGAGACCCAGTACTTC
CDR3: CASSPGRRQQETQYF

D: -
size: -
V: TRBV30
J: TRBJ1-2
DNA: TGTGCCTGGAGTGTAGGTTCGGGGTATGGCTACACCTTC
CDR3: CAWSVGSGYGYTF

D: TRBD1
size: -
V: TRBV4-1
J: TRBJ2-1
DNA: TGCGCCAGCAGCCAAATCATAGGGTACGGGACAGGGCAAAATGAGCAGTTCTTC
CDR3: CASSQIIGYGTGQNEQFF